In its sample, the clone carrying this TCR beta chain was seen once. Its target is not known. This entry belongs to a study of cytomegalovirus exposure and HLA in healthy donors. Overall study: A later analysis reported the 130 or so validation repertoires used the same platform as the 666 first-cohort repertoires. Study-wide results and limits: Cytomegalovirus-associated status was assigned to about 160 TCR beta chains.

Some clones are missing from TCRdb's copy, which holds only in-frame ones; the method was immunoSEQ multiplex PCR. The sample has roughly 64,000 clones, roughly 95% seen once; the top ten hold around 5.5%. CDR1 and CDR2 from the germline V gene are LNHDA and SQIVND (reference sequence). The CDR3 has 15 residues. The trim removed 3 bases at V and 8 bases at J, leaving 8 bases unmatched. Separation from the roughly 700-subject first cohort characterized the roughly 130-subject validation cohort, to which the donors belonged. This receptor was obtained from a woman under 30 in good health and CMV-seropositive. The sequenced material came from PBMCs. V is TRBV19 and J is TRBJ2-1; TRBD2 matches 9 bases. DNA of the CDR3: TGTGCCAGTAGTATGAGGGGGCTAGCGGGACATGAGCAGTTCTTC. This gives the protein CASSMRGLAGHEQFF. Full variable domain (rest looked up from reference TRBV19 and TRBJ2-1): DGGITQSPKYLFRKEGQNVTLSCEQNLNHDAMYWYRQDPGQGLRLIYYSQIVNDFQKGDIAEGYSVSREKKESFPLTVTSAQKNPTAFYLCASSMRGLAGHEQFFGPGTRLTVL.